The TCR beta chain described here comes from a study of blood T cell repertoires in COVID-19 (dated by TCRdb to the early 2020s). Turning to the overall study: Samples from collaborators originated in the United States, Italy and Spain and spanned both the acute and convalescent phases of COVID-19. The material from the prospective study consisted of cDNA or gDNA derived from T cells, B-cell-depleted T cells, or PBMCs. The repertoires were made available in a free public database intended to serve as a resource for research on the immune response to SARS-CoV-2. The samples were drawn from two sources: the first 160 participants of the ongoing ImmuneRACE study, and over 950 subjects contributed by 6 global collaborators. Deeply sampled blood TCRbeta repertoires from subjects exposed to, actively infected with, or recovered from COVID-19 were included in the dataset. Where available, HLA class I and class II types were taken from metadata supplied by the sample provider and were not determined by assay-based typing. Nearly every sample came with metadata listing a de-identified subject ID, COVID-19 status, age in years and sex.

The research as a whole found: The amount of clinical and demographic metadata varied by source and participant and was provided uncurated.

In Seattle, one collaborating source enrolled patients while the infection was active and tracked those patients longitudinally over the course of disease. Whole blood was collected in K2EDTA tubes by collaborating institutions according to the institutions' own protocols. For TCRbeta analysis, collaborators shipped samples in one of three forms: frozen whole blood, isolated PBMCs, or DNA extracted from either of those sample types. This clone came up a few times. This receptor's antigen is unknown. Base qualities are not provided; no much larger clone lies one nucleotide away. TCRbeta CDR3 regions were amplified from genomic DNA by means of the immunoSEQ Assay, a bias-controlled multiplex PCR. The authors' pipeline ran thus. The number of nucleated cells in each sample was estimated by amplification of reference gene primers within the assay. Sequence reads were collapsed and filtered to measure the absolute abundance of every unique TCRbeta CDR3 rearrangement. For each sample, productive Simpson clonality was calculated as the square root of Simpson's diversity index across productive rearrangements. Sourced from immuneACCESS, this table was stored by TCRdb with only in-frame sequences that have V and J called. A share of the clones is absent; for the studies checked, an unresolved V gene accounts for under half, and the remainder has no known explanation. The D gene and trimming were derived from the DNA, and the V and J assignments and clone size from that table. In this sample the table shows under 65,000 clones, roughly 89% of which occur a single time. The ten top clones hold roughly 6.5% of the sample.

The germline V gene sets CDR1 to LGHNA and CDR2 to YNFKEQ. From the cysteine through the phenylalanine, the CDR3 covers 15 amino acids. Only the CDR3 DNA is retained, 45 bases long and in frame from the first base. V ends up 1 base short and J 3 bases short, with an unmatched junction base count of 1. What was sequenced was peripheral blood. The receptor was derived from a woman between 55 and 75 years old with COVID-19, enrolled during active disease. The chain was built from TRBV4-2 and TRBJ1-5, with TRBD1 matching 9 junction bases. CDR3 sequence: CASSQGTGDNQPQHF. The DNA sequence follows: TGTGCCAGCAGCCAAGGGACAGGGGACAATCAGCCCCAGCATTTT.